This T cell receptor (beta chain) is drawn from a study of early T cells in non-severe SARS-CoV-2 infection. The CDR3 has 13 amino acids. Trimming removed 2 bases at V and 5 bases at J, with 9 bases between. The germline V gene encodes CDR1 KGHSH and CDR2 LQKENI. MiXCR, run by TCRdb on the 5' RACE reads, gives a single entry per CDR3 protein. This table has about 100,000 distinct CDR3 sequences, less than 15% appearing once. Material for sequencing was whole blood. This sequence joins TRBV18 and TRBJ1-1; the D gene is possibly TRBD1 (6 bases). The TCR was taken from an adult who was a healthcare worker with PCR-confirmed SARS-CoV-2 infection or an uninfected control (not recorded which). CDR3 in amino acids: CASSPGGTTEAFF. The CDR3 coding sequence is TGTGCCAGCTCACCAGGGGGGACAACTGAAGCTTTCTTT.